The rows below give T cell receptor beta chains drawn from one sample of a study of control samples from healthy donors and cancer patients. Libraries were prepared by immunoSEQ multiplex PCR; TCRdb keeps only in-frame clonotypes and omits some of them. The table has approximately 86,000 clones, 90% to 95% seen once. Source material: blood. The source is a woman aged 30 to 39 in good health. Each CDR3 is given with its conserved first and last residue. The order of the fields is V gene, J gene, D gene, clone size, CDR3 DNA, CDR3 protein. D genes are given only for firm matches. Expanded clones are given a class, and other clones once, few, many or no size at all.

>TRBV11-3|TRBJ2-7|-|-
TGTGCCAGCAGCCTGCCCCCAGGTATGGTCTACGAGCAGTACTTC
CASSLPPGMVYEQYF
>TRBV5-5|TRBJ1-1|-|-
TGTGCCAGCAGCTTGTGGGCGGCGGATTTGGGGCTCACTGAAGCTTTCTTT
CASSLWAADLGLTEAFF
>TRBV3-1/TRBV3-2|TRBJ2-7|-|-
TGTGCCAGCAGCCCTGGACGGGACGAGCAGTACTTC
CASSPGRDEQYF
>TRBV7-9|TRBJ1-1|-|-
TGTGCCAGCAGCTTAGACGGGGGTTTTTTGAACGAAGCTTTCTTT
CASSLDGGFLNEAFF
>TRBV19|TRBJ1-5|-|-
TGTGCCAGTATGAACCGTGCAGGAGATTATCAGCCCCAGCATTTT
CASMNRAGDYQPQHF
>TRBV2|TRBJ1-3|-|-
TGTGCCAGCAAGACAAACTCTGGAAACACCATATATTTT
CASKTNSGNTIYF
>TRBV2|TRBJ1-2|TRBD1|-
TGTGCCAGCAGTCGGACAGGGGATATTGTGCAAGGTGGCTACACCTTC
CASSRTGDIVQGGYTF
>TRBV9|TRBJ1-1|-|-
TGTGCCAGCAGCGTAGTCAGCTACACTGAAGCTTTCTTT
CASSVVSYTEAFF
>TRBV27|TRBJ1-4|-|-
TGTGCTATCCGGGACCCTCTTGAAAAACTGTTTTTT
CAIRDPLEKLFF
>TRBV6-5|TRBJ2-3|-|-
TGTGCCAGCAGTTATAAGGGAGATACGCAGTATTTT
CASSYKGDTQYF
>TRBV9|TRBJ1-5|-|-
TGTGCCAGCAGCGTAGACCAAGGGGGTCAGCCCCAGCATTTT
CASSVDQGGQPQHF
>TRBV30|TRBJ2-3|-|-
TGTGCCTGGAGGAACGGGGCTACGCAGTATTTT
CAWRNGATQYF
>TRBV5-6|TRBJ2-6|TRBD2|-
TGTGCCAGCAGTGGTCGGGAGGGCCCTGGGGCCAACGTCCTGACTTTC
CASSGREGPGANVLTF
>TRBV11-2|TRBJ1-1|-|-
TGTGCCAGCAGCTCAGGCCCGGTGGGGGACACTGAAGCTTTCTTT
CASSSGPVGDTEAFF
>TRBV7-3|TRBJ2-1|-|-
TGTGCCAGCAGCAAGAACCCCCGGACAGACACCAGCTCCTACAATGAGCAGTTCTTC
CASSKNPRTDTSSYNEQFF
>TRBV5-1|TRBJ2-5|-|-
TGCGCCAGCAGCTTTGGCGCCAGTCGAGAGACCCAGTACTTC
CASSFGASRETQYF
>TRBV6-5|TRBJ1-5|-|-
TGTGCCAGCAGCCCGACAGAAAATAGCAATCAGCCCCAGCATTTT
CASSPTENSNQPQHF
>TRBV5-8|TRBJ2-5|-|-
TGTGCCAGCAGCTTAGACAGGGCGGGAGGAGAGACCCAGTACTTC
CASSLDRAGGETQYF
>TRBV30|TRBJ1-5|-|-
TGTGCCTGGAGTGACCGGGCACGAGAGCCCCAGCATTTT
CAWSDRAREPQHF
>TRBV27|TRBJ1-5|-|-
TGTGCCAGCAGTTTAGGGGGTTATAGCAATCAGCCCCAGCATTTT
CASSLGGYSNQPQHF
>TRBV7-9|TRBJ1-4|-|once
TGTGCCAGCAGCTTAGCTTCGTACAGGGATGAAAAACTGTTTTTT
CASSLASYRDEKLFF
>TRBV29-1|TRBJ1-2|-|-
TGCAGCGTTGGTCGCAAATCGGAAGGCTACACCTTC
CSVGRKSEGYTF
>TRBV28|TRBJ2-7|TRBD1|-
TGTGCCAGCAGTGGGACAGGGAGATTAGTTAGTTGGGACTTC
CASSGTGRLVSWDF
>TRBV7-6|TRBJ2-5|-|-
TGTGCCAGCAGCTTTCGACATTGGGGAGAGACCCAGTACTTC
CASSFRHWGETQYF
>TRBV30|TRBJ1-2|TRBD1|-
TGTGCCTGGAGAGACAGGGTAACTGATGGCTACACCTTC
CAWRDRVTDGYTF
>TRBV18|TRBJ2-3|TRBD1|-
TGTGCCAGCTCCACAGGACAGGGGTTTTGGGCAGATACGCAGTATTTT
CASSTGQGFWADTQYF
>TRBV5-1|TRBJ2-1|TRBD1|-
TGCGCCAGCCGGCCCCCAGGGGGCGCTTCCAATGAGCAGTTCTTC
CASRPPGGASNEQFF
>TRBV29-1|TRBJ1-2|-|-
TGCAGCGGATGGGGACCCTATGGCTACACCTTT
CSGWGPYGYTF
>TRBV4-1|TRBJ1-4|-|-
TGCGCCAGCAGCCAAGAAACGCGATTGGGGCCTAATGAAAAACTGTTTTTT
CASSQETRLGPNEKLFF
>TRBV5-1|TRBJ1-2|-|-
TGCGCCAGCAGCTTGATTGGGGAGGATGGCTACACCTTC
CASSLIGEDGYTF
>TRBV5-4|TRBJ2-5|TRBD2|-
TGTGCCAGCAGCTCCAGACTAGCGGGGGGCCAAGAGACCCAGTACTTC
CASSSRLAGGQETQYF
>TRBV7-3|TRBJ2-1|TRBD2|-
TGTGCCAGCAGCACCGCACAGTACGGAGGGATTGGGACTAGCGGGCAATTCGAGCAGTTCTTC
CASSTAQYGGIGTSGQFEQFF
>TRBV7-9|TRBJ1-4|-|-
TGTGCCAGCAGTCACAGAGGATCGTATGAAAAACTGTTTTTT
CASSHRGSYEKLFF
>TRBV2|TRBJ1-2|TRBD1|-
TGTGCCAGCAGCGCGGACAGGCACACTTATGGCTACACCTTC
CASSADRHTYGYTF
>TRBV5-1|TRBJ1-4|-|once
TGCGCCAGCAGCTTGGGGCGTTCCGGGGCTTCAACTAATGAAAAACTGTTTTTT
CASSLGRSGASTNEKLFF
>TRBV5-4|TRBJ2-7|-|few
TGTGCCAGCAGCTTGGAGGACGGATCCTACGAGCAGTACTTC
CASSLEDGSYEQYF
>TRBV4-1|TRBJ2-5|-|-
TGCGCCAGCAGCCAAAAAGAAGAGACCCAGTACTTC
CASSQKEETQYF
>TRBV3-1/TRBV3-2|TRBJ1-3|-|-
TGTGCCAGCAGCCAAGATAGGGGGGGCTCTGGAAACACCATATATTTT
CASSQDRGGSGNTIYF
>TRBV7-2|TRBJ1-5|-|-
TGTGCCAGCAGCTTAGACTCGTTTAAATCCCAGCATTTT
CASSLDSFKSQHF
>TRBV3-1/TRBV3-2|TRBJ1-5|-|once
TGTGCCAGCAGCCAAGATCTGCAGGGCGGTCAGCCCCAGCATTTT
CASSQDLQGGQPQHF
>TRBV14|TRBJ2-1|TRBD2|-
TGTGCCAGCAGCCAAGGACCCATGGCGGGAGGAAACAATGAGCAGTTCTTC
CASSQGPMAGGNNEQFF
>TRBV6-5|TRBJ1-1|-|-
TGTGCCAGCAGAGGTGTCCAGGGCCCTCGAGCTTTCTTT
CASRGVQGPRAFF
>TRBV15|TRBJ1-1|-|-
TGTGCCACCAGCAGAGGCATTGGGGGGATTGGTGACACTGAAGCTTTCTTT
CATSRGIGGIGDTEAFF
>TRBV28|TRBJ1-2|-|-
TGTGCCAGCGGATCGGCGCATGGCTACACCTTC
CASGSAHGYTF
>TRBV30|TRBJ2-7|-|-
TGTGCCTGGAGTAGGGGAGGTGATCACTACGAGCAGTACTTC
CAWSRGGDHYEQYF
>TRBV11-3|TRBJ2-1|TRBD2|-
TGTGCCAGCAGCCAAATAATAGCGGGAAGTGAGCAGTTCTTC
CASSQIIAGSEQFF
>TRBV27|TRBJ1-4|-|-
TGTGCCAGCAGTTTATCGGGTGGTGAAAAACTGTTTTTT
CASSLSGGEKLFF
>TRBV3-1/TRBV3-2|TRBJ2-5|TRBD1|-
TGTGCCAGCAGCTCGACAGGGGGTTGGCAAGAGACCCAGTACTTC
CASSSTGGWQETQYF
>TRBV11-3|TRBJ2-1|TRBD1|-
TGTGCCAGCAGCCCAGGCCGACAGGGTAAGCAGTTCTTC
CASSPGRQGKQFF
>TRBV18|TRBJ1-1|-|-
TGTGCCAGCTCACCCGGGGGTGGACCGGGCACTGAAGCTTTCTTT
CASSPGGGPGTEAFF
>TRBV5-1|TRBJ1-3|TRBD1|-
TGCGCCAGCAGGGCGGACAGGGGGCCTGGAAACACCATATATTTT
CASRADRGPGNTIYF